This paragraph covers one TCR beta chain sequence. The antigen is undetermined. This entry is derived from a study of Ad26.COV2.S vaccination and SARS-CoV-2 variants. General study points: Vaccinees showed greater spike-specific TCR breadth than placebo recipients.

Assay: immunoSEQ multiplex PCR; the TCRdb copy retains only in-frame clones and omits some. The sample lists hundreds of thousands of clones; 80% to 90% were seen once. Treatment of the sample: around 19 received Ad26.COV2.S at low or high dose, single or two shots; roughly five received placebo; per-sample allocation not given. Samples came from day 63 after the first vaccine or placebo injection. Donor was an adult aged 18-55 years in Boston. This TCR came from a person between 18 and 60 years old who received the Ad26.COV2.S COVID-19 vaccine or a placebo. The specimen comprised peripheral blood, sampled in a trial of Ad26.COV2.S vaccine versus placebo.

The CDR3 region is CASSLGGRGPYEQYF. DNA of the CDR3: TGTGCCAGCAGTTTAGGGGGCAGGGGGCCCTACGAGCAGTACTTC. The genes are TRBV27 and TRBJ2-7, with TRBD1 matching 8 bases. This CDR3 is 15 amino acids long. The V gene end was trimmed by 2 bases and the J gene end by 2 bases; junction bases not matched to a gene: 5. The germline gives CDR1 MNHEY, CDR2 SMNVEV (reference sequence).